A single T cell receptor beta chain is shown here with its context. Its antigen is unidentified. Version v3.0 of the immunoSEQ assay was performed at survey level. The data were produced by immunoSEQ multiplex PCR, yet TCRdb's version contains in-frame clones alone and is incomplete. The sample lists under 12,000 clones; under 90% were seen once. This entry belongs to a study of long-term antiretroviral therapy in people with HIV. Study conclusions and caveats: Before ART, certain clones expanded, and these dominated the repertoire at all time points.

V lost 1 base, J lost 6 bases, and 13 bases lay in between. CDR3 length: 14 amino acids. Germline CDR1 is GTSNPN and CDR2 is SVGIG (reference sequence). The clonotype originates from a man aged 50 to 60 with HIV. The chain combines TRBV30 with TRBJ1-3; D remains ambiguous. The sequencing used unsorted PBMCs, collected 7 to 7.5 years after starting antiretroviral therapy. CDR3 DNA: TGTGCCTGGAGTGCTCTTGGGAGCGAAAACACCATATATTTT. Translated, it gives CAWSALGSENTIYF.